The clone carrying this TCR beta chain was seen a single time. Its antigen is unidentified. The source of the sample is a study of cytomegalovirus exposure and HLA in healthy donors. Vbeta (60) and Jbeta (13) primers were used in the PCR. Clones were read by immunoSEQ multiplex PCR, and TCRdb kept only the in-frame ones, dropping some. The data show 120,000 to 150,000 clones, with around 84% seen just once and roughly 3.1% held by the top ten. Broader study findings: Only CMV serostatus was available as immune exposure information.

The CDR3 extends over 15 amino acids. V shed 4 bases, J shed 5 bases, and the junction held 4 bases outside the gene matches. In germline, CDR1 is SEHNR, CDR2 FQNEAQ (reference sequence). The source of this sequence is a man aged 40-49 years in good health and CMV-seropositive. What was sequenced was PBMCs. The chain uses TRBV7-9 and TRBJ2-2, with TRBD1 matching 10 bases. CDR3 DNA sequence: TGTGCCAGCAGCTCGACAGGGGGCGAAACCGGGGAGCTGTTTTTT. Translating gives CASSSTGGETGELFF.